Sequencing of this TCR beta chain was carried out in a study of identical twins. On this clonotype: The antigen remains unidentified.

Notes on the study in general: The more abundant beta clonotypes in cord blood had fewer insertions, and memory repertoires did not show this. Conclusions leaned on cross-sectional statistical analysis and did not track the same donors over time.

Deletions cut 6 bases from V and 6 bases from J, with 15 bases between. The germline V gene encodes CDR1 MDHEN and CDR2 SYDVKM. This CDR3 spans 13 amino acids. Through template switching, a universal primer site was introduced, and the cDNA contained unique molecular identifiers. TCRdb itself ran the 5' RACE reads through MiXCR, one entry per CDR3 protein. The sample records a few hundred thousand distinct CDR3 sequences, approximately 8.6% being singletons. These same records also appear under a second study, on yellow fever vaccine responses in identical twins.

The sequence was obtained from a woman in her late teens or twenties in good health. This rearrangement joins TRBV28 to TRBJ2-7; D uncertain. The source material was CD8+ T cells sorted from blood. CDR3 protein: CASSPVRPFEQYF. Here the CDR3 DNA reads TGTGCCAGCAGCCCTGTTCGCCCTTTCGAGCAGTACTTC.